This T cell receptor beta chain comes out of a study of type 1 and type 2 diabetes patients. Overall study: Participants included type 1 and type 2 diabetes patients plus nondiabetic controls. A total of around 20 million paired-end reads came from the whole study.

Regarding the study as a whole: Type 2 diabetes repertoires were more diverse than type 1 diabetes repertoires.

PCR was run on genomic DNA. A primer set of 30 forward and 13 reverse primers amplified the CDR3. TCRdb independently ran MiXCR on the multiplex PCR reads; one entry per CDR3 protein. The sample holds more than 250,000 distinct CDR3 sequences; 45% to 60% are singletons and the top ten take about 13%. This clonotype came up a few times. Its antigen remains unknown. From germline, CDR1 is LNHDA and CDR2 SQIVND (reference sequence). The CDR3 is 14 amino acids. V lost 3 bases to trimming and J lost 0 bases, with 8 bases between them. J is TRBJ1-1 and V is TRBV19; no clear D. The sequenced sample consisted of peripheral blood mononuclear cells (PBMCs). The source is a man between 18 and 35 years old with type 2 diabetes. The CDR3: CASSIAGMNTEAFF. The CDR3 DNA reads as TGTGCCAGTAGTATTGCAGGAATGAACACTGAAGCTTTCTTT.